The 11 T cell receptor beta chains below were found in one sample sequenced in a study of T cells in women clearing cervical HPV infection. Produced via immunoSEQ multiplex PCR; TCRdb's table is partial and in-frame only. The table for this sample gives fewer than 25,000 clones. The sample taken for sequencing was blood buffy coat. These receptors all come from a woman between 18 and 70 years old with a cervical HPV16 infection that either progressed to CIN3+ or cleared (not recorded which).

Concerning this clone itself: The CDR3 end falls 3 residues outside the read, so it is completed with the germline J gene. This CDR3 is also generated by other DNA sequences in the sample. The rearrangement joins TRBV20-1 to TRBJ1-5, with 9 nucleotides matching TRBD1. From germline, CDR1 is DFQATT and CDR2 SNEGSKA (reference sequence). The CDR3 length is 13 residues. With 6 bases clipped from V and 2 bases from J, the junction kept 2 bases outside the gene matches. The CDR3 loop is CSARTGGNQPQHF. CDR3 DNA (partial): TGCAGTGCCCGGACAGGGGGCAATCAGCCC.

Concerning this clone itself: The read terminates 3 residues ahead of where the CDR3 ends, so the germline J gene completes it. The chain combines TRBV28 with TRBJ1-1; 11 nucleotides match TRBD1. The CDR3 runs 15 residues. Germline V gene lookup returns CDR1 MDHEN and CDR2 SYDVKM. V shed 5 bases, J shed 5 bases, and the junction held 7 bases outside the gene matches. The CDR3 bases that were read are TGTGCCAGCAGTATTGGACAGGGGGCGGTTACTGAA. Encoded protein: CASSIGQGAVTE. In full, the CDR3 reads CASSIGQGAVTEAFF. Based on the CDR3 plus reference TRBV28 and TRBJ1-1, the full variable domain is DVKVTQSSRYLVKRTGEKVFLECVQDMDHENMFWYRQDPGLGLRLIYFSYDVKMKEKGDIPEGYSVSREKKERFSLILESASTNQTSMYLCASSIGQGAVTEAFFGQGTRLTVV.

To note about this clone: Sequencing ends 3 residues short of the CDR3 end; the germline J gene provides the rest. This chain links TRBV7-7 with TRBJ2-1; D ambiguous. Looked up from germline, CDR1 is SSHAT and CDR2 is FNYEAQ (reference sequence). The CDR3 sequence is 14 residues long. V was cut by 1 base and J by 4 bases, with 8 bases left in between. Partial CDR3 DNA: TGTGCCAGCAGCTTAGGCAGAAATTACAATGAG. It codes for CASSLGRNYNE. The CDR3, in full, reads CASSLGRNYNEQFF. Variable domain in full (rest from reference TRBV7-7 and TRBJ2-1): GAGVSQSPRYKVTKRGQDVTLRCDPISSHATLYWYQQALGQGPEFLTYFNYEAQPDKSGLPSDRFSAERPEGSISTLTIQRTEQRDSAMYRCASSLGRNYNEQFFGPGTRLTVL.

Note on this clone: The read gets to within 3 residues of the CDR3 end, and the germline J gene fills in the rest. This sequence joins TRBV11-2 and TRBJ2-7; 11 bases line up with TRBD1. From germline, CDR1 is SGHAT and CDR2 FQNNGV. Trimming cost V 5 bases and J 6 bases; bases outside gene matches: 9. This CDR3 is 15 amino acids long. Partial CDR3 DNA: TGTGCCAGCAGCCGGTGGACAGGGGGCACATCCGAG. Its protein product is CASSRWTGGTSE. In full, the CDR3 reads CASSRWTGGTSEQYF.

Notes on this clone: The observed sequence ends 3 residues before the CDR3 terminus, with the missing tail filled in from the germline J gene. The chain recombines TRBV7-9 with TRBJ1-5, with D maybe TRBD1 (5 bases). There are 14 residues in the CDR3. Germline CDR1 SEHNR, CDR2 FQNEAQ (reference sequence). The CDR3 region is CASSFSGNSDPQHF. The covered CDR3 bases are TGTGCCAGCAGTTTTTCAGGGAATTCAGATCCC. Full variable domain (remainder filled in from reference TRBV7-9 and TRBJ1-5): DTGVSQNPRHKITKRGQNVTFRCDPISEHNRLYWYRQTLGQGPEFLTYFQNEAQLEKSRLLSDRFSAERPKGSFSTLEIQRTEQGDSAMYLCASSFSGNSDPQHFGDGTRLSIL.

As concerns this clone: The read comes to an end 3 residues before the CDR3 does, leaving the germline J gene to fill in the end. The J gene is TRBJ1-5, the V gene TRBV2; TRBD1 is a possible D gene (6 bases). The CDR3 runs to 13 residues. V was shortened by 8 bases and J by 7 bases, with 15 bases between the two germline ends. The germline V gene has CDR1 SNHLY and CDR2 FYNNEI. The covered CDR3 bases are TGTGCCAGCGGCACAGGGCCGGGACAGCCC. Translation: CASGTGPGQP. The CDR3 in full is CASGTGPGQPQHF.

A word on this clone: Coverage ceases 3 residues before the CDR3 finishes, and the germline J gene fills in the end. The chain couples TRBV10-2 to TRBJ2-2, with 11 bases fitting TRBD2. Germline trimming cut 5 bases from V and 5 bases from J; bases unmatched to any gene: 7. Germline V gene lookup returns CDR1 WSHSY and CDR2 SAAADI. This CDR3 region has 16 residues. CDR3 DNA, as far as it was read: TGCGCCAGCAGTCTGGGTCTAGCGGGGGGTACCGGGGAG. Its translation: CASSLGLAGGTGE. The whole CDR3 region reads CASSLGLAGGTGELFF.

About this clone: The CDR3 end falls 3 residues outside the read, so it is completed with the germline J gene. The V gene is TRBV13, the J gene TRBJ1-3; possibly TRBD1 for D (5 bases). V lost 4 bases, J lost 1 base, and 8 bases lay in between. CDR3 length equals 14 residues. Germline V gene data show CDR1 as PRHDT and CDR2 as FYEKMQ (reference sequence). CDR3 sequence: CASSSGGSGNTIYF. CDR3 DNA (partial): TGTGCCAGCAGCTCGGGGGGTTCTGGAAACACC.

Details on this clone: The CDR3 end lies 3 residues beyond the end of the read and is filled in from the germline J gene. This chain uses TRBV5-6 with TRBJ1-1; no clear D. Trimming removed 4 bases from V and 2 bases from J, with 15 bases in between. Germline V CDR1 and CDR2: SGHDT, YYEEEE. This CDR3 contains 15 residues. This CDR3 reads CASSPLPERNTEAFF. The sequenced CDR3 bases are TGTGCCAGCAGCCCCCTTCCAGAGAGAAACACTGAA.

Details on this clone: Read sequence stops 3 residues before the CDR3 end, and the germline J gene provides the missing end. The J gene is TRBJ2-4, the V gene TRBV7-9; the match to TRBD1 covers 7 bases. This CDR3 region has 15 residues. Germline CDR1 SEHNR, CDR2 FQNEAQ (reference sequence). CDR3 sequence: CASSLSEGAGYGQYF. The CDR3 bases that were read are TGTGCCAGCAGCTTATCTGAGGGGGCGGGCTATGGT.

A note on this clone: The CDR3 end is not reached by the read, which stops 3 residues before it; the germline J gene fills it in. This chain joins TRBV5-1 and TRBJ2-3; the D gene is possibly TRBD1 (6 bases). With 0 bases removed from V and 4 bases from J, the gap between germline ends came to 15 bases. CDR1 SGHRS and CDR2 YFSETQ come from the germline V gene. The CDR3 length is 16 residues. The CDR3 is CASSLALGGRADTQYF. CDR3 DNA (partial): TGCGCCAGCAGCTTGGCTCTAGGGGGTCGAGCAGATACG.